One sample yielded the 19 T cell receptor beta chains listed below, sequenced in a study of cytomegalovirus exposure and HLA in healthy donors. Use of 60 Vbeta and 13 Jbeta primers characterized the PCR. Profiling relied on immunoSEQ multiplex PCR, and the TCRdb table lists in-frame clones only, not all of them. Among 95,000 to 130,000 clones listed, roughly a tenth were seen once. The sequencing sample was made of PBMCs. Receptors originate from a young man in good health and CMV-seronegative.

The table lists this clone with a few counts. The chain couples TRBV5-1 to TRBJ2-1, with D possibly being TRBD2 (7 bases). Between the trimmed V and J ends, which lost 0 bases and 8 bases, there was a span of 18 bases. This CDR3 contains 16 residues. Per the germline V gene, CDR1 is SGHRS and CDR2 is YFSETQ. This chain's CDR3 is CASSLGVGAGEDEQFF. CDR3 in DNA: TGCGCCAGCAGCTTGGGGGTGGGGGCGGGAGAGGATGAGCAGTTCTTC.

This clone has just a few counts. V and J are TRBV6-5 and TRBJ2-2; 7 bases match TRBD1. CDR1 is MNHEY, CDR2 SVGAGI, per germline. V trimming: 8 bases; J trimming: 0 bases; junction bases outside the gene matches: 3. The CDR3 totals 14 residues. CDR3 DNA sequence: TGTGCCAGCCGAGGGGGCCCGAACACCGGGGAGCTGTTTTTT. This encodes CASRGGPNTGELFF.

The chain links TRBV7-9 to TRBJ2-3; the match to TRBD1 covers 10 bases. Germline V gene lookup returns CDR1 SEHNR and CDR2 FQNEAQ (reference sequence). Trimming took 5 bases from V and 2 from J; bases not matched to a gene: 7. There are 16 residues in the CDR3. The chain's CDR3 is CASSRSGQGDTDTQYF. The CDR3 nucleotides are TGTGCCAGCAGCCGATCCGGACAGGGGGACACAGATACGCAGTATTTT.

The chain couples TRBV28 to TRBJ2-1, with 14 bases aligning to TRBD2. The CDR3 totals 12 residues. The junction had 3 bases not matched to a gene; V was cut back by 6 bases and J by 14 bases. Germline CDR1 and CDR2: MDHEN and SYDVKM. The CDR3 spells CASRGLAGVEFF. The CDR3 DNA is TGTGCCAGCAGGGGACTAGCGGGAGTTGAGTTCTTC.

This rearrangement joins TRBV27 to TRBJ1-5; 12 nucleotides line up with TRBD1. Trimming at V came to 8 bases and at J to 7 bases, leaving 12 bases not matched to a gene. Germline assignment: CDR1 MNHEY and CDR2 SMNVEV (reference sequence). The CDR3 loop spans 16 amino acids. This chain's CDR3 is CASRTGTGGSWQPQHF. The CDR3 coding sequence is TGTGCCAGCCGGACCGGGACAGGGGGCTCTTGGCAGCCCCAGCATTTT.

In this sample, this clone turned up a few times. V and J are TRBV19 and TRBJ1-4; D is possibly TRBD1 (6 bases). CDR1 and CDR2 (germline): LNHDA, SQIVND (reference sequence). The CDR3 has 15 amino acids. The V gene lost 1 base and the J gene lost 8 bases, with 14 bases spanning the gap. The CDR3, as DNA: TGTGCCAGTAGTATAGGCCAGGGGAGAGGGGAAAAACTGTTTTTT. Encoded protein: CASSIGQGRGEKLFF. Filled out from reference TRBV19 and TRBJ1-4, the complete variable domain reads DGGITQSPKYLFRKEGQNVTLSCEQNLNHDAMYWYRQDPGQGLRLIYYSQIVNDFQKGDIAEGYSVSREKKESFPLTVTSAQKNPTAFYLCASSIGQGRGEKLFFGSGTQLSVL.

This clone was observed a handful of times. This sequence joins TRBV7-9 and TRBJ2-2, with D possibly being TRBD2 (5 bases). This CDR3 has 16 amino acids. Trimming cost V 4 bases and J 4 bases, with 16 bases left between them. Germline V lookup: CDR1 SEHNR, CDR2 FQNEAQ (reference sequence). CDR3 in DNA: TGTGCCAGCAGCTCCCGATCGGGGTTGAGCACCGGGGAGCTGTTTTTT. Translated: CASSSRSGLSTGELFF.

The chain carries TRBV19 and TRBJ1-2; D remains unclear. Deletions cut 10 bases from V and 3 bases from J, with 18 bases between. Germline CDR1 and CDR2: LNHDA and SQIVND (reference sequence). This CDR3 comprises 14 residues. The CDR3 is CATQRSFPYYGYTF. The CDR3 DNA reads TGTGCCACTCAGAGGTCGTTTCCGTACTATGGCTACACCTTC.

The genes are TRBV5-1 and TRBJ2-1; D might be TRBD2 (6 bases). Trimming cost V 0 bases and J 6 bases, with 10 bases left between them. The CDR3 runs to 14 residues. From germline, CDR1 is SGHRS and CDR2 YFSETQ. CDR3 in DNA: TGCGCCAGCAGCTTGGAGGGCGGGGTCAATGAGCAGTTCTTC. Its protein is CASSLEGGVNEQFF.

This clone was detected only a few times. The V and J genes are TRBV9 and TRBJ2-3; 11 positions match TRBD2. The CDR3 extends over 15 amino acids. Germline values: CDR1 SGDLS, CDR2 YYNGEE. J was trimmed by 4 bases and V by 4 bases; bases with no gene match: 5. The CDR3: CASSNGLAGPDTQYF. CDR3 DNA: TGTGCCAGCAGCAACGGACTAGCGGGTCCAGATACGCAGTATTTT.

The chain couples TRBV10-3 to TRBJ2-3, with 8 bases that match TRBD1. CDR1 is ENHRY, CDR2 SYGVKD, per germline. The trim removed 6 bases at V and 4 bases at J, leaving 12 bases unmatched. The CDR3 runs 16 residues. The CDR3 reads CAIRDRGAGEPDTQYF. CDR3 bases: TGTGCCATCAGAGACAGGGGAGCGGGCGAGCCAGATACGCAGTATTTT.

The chain carries TRBV13 and TRBJ2-7; D may be TRBD1 (5 bases). Germline assignment: CDR1 PRHDT and CDR2 FYEKMQ (reference sequence). The CDR3 is 12 amino acids. Trimming cost V 3 bases and J 6 bases, with 9 bases left between them. The CDR3 DNA follows: TGTGCCAGCAGCTTGGTAGGGGTCGAGCAGTACTTC. Translation gives CASSLVGVEQYF.

This clone has only one observation. The genes are TRBV28 and TRBJ1-4; perhaps TRBD1 as D (5 bases). V was cut by 3 bases and J by 5 bases, with 16 bases left in between. CDR1 is MDHEN and CDR2 is SYDVKM in the germline V gene. The CDR3 is 16 amino acids. The CDR3, as DNA: TGTGCCAGCAGTTTCTTATGGGGGGGAGGGAATGAAAAACTGTTTTTT. Translation: CASSFLWGGGNEKLFF.

This clone has more than one count but fewer than ten. This sequence joins TRBV5-4 and TRBJ2-1; 8 bases align to TRBD2. V dropped 0 bases and J dropped 7; count of bases not matched to a gene: 6. CDR3 length: 15 amino acids. Germline V gene data show CDR1 as SGHNT and CDR2 as YYREEE (reference sequence). CDR3 sequence: CASSLVPGGRNEQFF. The CDR3 coding sequence is TGTGCCAGCAGCTTGGTACCGGGAGGGCGGAATGAGCAGTTCTTC.

This clone was detected only a few times. V gene TRBV5-1 combines with J gene TRBJ1-3, with 11 bases aligning to TRBD1. This CDR3 contains 17 residues. V shed 0 bases and J 6 bases; nucleotides not matched to a gene: 8. The germline V gene has CDR1 SGHRS and CDR2 YFSETQ. CDR3 residues: CASSLGTGQGGINTIYF. In nucleotides, the CDR3 is TGCGCCAGCAGCTTGGGAACGGGACAGGGGGGAATAAACACCATATATTTT.

The J gene is TRBJ2-7, the V gene TRBV7-3, with 7 bases that match TRBD2. CDR1 is SGHTA and CDR2 is FQGTGA in the germline V gene. This CDR3 has 14 amino acids. After removal of 5 bases from V and 5 bases from J, the junction contained 9 bases not matched to a gene. The CDR3 is CASSPGLDVNEQYF. CDR3 nucleotide sequence: TGTGCCAGCAGCCCCGGACTAGACGTTAACGAGCAGTACTTC.

This clone was found a few times. The chain is built from TRBV5-8 and TRBJ1-3; TRBD1 agrees at 9 bases. V lost 5 bases and J lost 4; bases outside the gene matches: 7. This CDR3 has 15 residues. Looked up from germline, CDR1 is SGHTS and CDR2 is YDEGEE. CDR3 nucleotide sequence: TGTGCCAGCAGACGGGACAGGGCCTCGGGAAACACCATATATTTT. Amino acids: CASRRDRASGNTIYF. The complete variable domain, with remaining parts taken from reference TRBV5-8 and TRBJ1-3, reads EAGVTQSPTHLIKTRGQQATLRCSPISGHTSVYWYQQALGLGLQFLLWYDEGEERNRGNFPPRFSGRQFPNYSSELNVNALELEDSALYLCASRRDRASGNTIYFGEGSWLTVV.

As for this clone: The same CDR3 is also encoded by other DNA sequences in this sample. The rearrangement links TRBV21-1 to TRBJ2-3; the D call TRBD2 from the table was never checked on the DNA. TRBV21-1 is reported as a pseudogene. The length of the CDR3 is 17 residues. CDR3 DNA sequence: TGTGCCAGCAGTCCTCAGACGCGGCGGGCACGCACAGATACGCAGTATTTT. Translated, it gives CASSPQTRRARTDTQYF.

V and J are TRBV5-8 and TRBJ1-4; 8 bases are shared with TRBD1. Losses at the gene ends were 1 base for V and 4 bases for J; bases not matched to a gene: 3. From germline, CDR1 is SGHTS and CDR2 YDEGEE. The CDR3 is made up of 15 amino acids. The CDR3 DNA reads TGTGCCAGCAGCTTGTGGACAGGGAATAATGAAAAACTGTTTTTT. Translation gives CASSLWTGNNEKLFF.